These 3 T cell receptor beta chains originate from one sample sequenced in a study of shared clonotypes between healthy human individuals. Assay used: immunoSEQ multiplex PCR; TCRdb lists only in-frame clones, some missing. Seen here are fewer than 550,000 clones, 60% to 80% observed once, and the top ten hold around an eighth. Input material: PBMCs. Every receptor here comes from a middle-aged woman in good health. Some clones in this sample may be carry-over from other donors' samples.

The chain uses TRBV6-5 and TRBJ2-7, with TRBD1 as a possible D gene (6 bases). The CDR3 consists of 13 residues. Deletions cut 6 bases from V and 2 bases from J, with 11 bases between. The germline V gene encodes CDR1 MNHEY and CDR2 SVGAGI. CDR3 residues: CASSPDRAYEQYF. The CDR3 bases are TGTGCCAGCAGCCCGGACAGAGCCTACGAGCAGTACTTC.

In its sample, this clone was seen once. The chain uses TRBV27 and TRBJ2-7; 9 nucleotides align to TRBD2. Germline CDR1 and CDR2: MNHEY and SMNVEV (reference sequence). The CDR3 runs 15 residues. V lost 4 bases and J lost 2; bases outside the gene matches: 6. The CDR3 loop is CASSSGTSRPYEQYF. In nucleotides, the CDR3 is TGTGCCAGCAGTTCCGGGACTAGCCGGCCCTACGAGCAGTACTTC.

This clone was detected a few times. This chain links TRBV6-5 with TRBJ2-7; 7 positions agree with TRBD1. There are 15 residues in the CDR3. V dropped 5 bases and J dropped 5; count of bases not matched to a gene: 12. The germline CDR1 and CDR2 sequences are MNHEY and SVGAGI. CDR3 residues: CASSVTGEGPNEQYF. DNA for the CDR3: TGTGCCAGCAGTGTCACAGGGGAAGGACCTAACGAGCAGTACTTC.